The 22 T cell receptor beta chains below all came from one sample that was sequenced in a study of response to subunit inactivated influenza vaccine (dated by TCRdb to the late 2010s). The library was made by RT-PCR. The instrument was an Illumina HiSeq 2500. Starting from the raw public reads, TCRdb applied fastp trimming at Q25, assembled clones with MiXCR and retained in-frame beta chains. Each CDR3 protein appears once, grouped with its most common genes and DNA. The sample table holds some 500,000 distinct CDR3 sequences, of which about 17% were seen once. Of the sample, less than 4% falls within the top ten clones. The specimen was CD4+ T cells sorted from PBMCs, collected about 23 months after vaccination. All receptors come from a man aged 45 to 75 who received an inactivated influenza vaccine. Donor details come from another sample of the same person, matched by shared clones.

This clonotype was counted between two and nine times. The chain links TRBV6-1 to TRBJ2-5; the match to TRBD2 covers 8 bases. This CDR3 has 14 amino acids. Germline V gives CDR1 MNHNS, CDR2 SASEGT. V shed 7 bases and J 3 bases; nucleotides not matched to a gene: 7. The CDR3 reads CASTRGLGKETQYF. The DNA for the CDR3 is TGTGCCAGCACCAGGGGACTAGGAAAAGAGACCCAGTACTTC.

This chain links TRBV14 with TRBJ2-1; D is unresolved. V was clipped by 4 bases and J by 7 bases, with 8 bases between them. The CDR3 covers 12 residues. In germline, CDR1 is SGHDN, CDR2 FVKESK. CDR3 residues: CASSRYGNEQFF. Here the CDR3 DNA reads TGTGCCAGCAGCCGATACGGGAATGAGCAGTTCTTC.

The chain couples TRBV2 to TRBJ2-2, with no clear D. The CDR3 is 15 amino acids. V shed 4 bases and J shed 2 bases, with 11 bases lying between them. Germline CDR1 is SNHLY and CDR2 is FYNNEI. The CDR3 protein is CASSVALINTGELFF. CDR3 DNA: TGTGCCAGCAGTGTCGCCCTTATAAACACCGGGGAGCTGTTTTTT.

The sample holds many counts of this clonotype. The V gene is TRBV12-3 or TRBV12-4, the J gene TRBJ2-5; 14 nucleotides align to TRBD2. This CDR3 is built from 15 residues. J was trimmed by 5 bases and V by 5 bases; bases with no gene match: 4. CDR3 nucleotides: TGTGCCAGCAGTGGACTAGCGGGAGGATTGGAGACCCAGTACTTC. This translates into CASSGLAGGLETQYF.

The chain recombines TRBV28 with TRBJ2-3, with 8 bases aligning to TRBD1. CDR1 MDHEN and CDR2 SYDVKM come from the germline V gene. Losses at the gene ends were 7 bases for V and 9 bases for J; bases not matched to a gene: 12. The CDR3 length is 14 residues. The CDR3 coding sequence is TGTGCCAGCATCCCGGGACAGGCTGTCTCCACGCAGTATTTT. Translation gives CASIPGQAVSTQYF.

This clonotype has only one observation. J is TRBJ1-3 and V is TRBV7-8; D remains ambiguous. V gave up 4 bases and J gave up 4 bases, with 8 bases separating them. Germline V gene sequence: CDR1 SGHVS, CDR2 FQNEAQ. The CDR3 has 13 amino acids. The CDR3 protein is CASSSTPGNTIYF. CDR3 nucleotide sequence: TGTGCCAGCAGCTCCACCCCGGGAAACACCATATATTTT.

This clonotype was seen a few times. V usage is TRBV5-6 and J usage is TRBJ2-3; a possible D gene is TRBD1 (5 bases). The CDR3 length is 14 residues. The germline gives CDR1 SGHDT, CDR2 YYEEEE. The ends were cut back, 0 bases at V and 2 bases at J, with 7 bases in the middle. CDR3 sequence: CASSLEGFTDTQYF. The CDR3 region has the DNA TGTGCCAGCAGCTTGGAGGGGTTCACAGATACGCAGTATTTT.

This clonotype appeared a few times. The V gene is TRBV27, the J gene TRBJ2-5, with D tentatively TRBD2 (5 bases). This CDR3 comprises 11 residues. Germline assignment: CDR1 MNHEY and CDR2 SMNVEV (reference sequence). V was clipped by 6 bases and J by 6 bases, with 8 bases between them. Here the CDR3 reads CASRLGKTQYF. The DNA of the CDR3 is TGTGCCAGCAGACTCGGGAAGACCCAGTACTTC.

V usage is TRBV3-1 and J usage is TRBJ2-7; 9 bases align to TRBD2. Germline V lookup: CDR1 LGHDT, CDR2 YNNKEL (reference sequence). V trimming: 7 bases; J trimming: 1 base; junction bases outside the gene matches: 14. This CDR3 has 17 residues. The CDR3 region is CASKGASGVKGSYEQYF. Here the CDR3 DNA reads TGTGCCAGCAAGGGGGCTAGCGGGGTTAAGGGATCCTACGAGCAGTACTTC.

This clonotype ranks as medium-sized. The gene calls are TRBV29-1 and TRBJ2-2; no reliable D call. The CDR3 loop spans 11 amino acids. The germline gives CDR1 SQVTM, CDR2 ANQGSEA. V lost 7 bases, J lost 8 bases, and 11 bases lay in between. This CDR3 reads CSARLFGELFF. Written as DNA, the CDR3 is TGCAGCGCTAGACTGTTTGGGGAGCTGTTTTTT.

The chain carries TRBV29-1 and TRBJ2-7, with 10 bases matching TRBD1. Per germline, CDR1 SQVTM and CDR2 ANQGSEA. V dropped 6 bases and J dropped 5; count of bases not matched to a gene: 13. CDR3 size: 15 residues. The CDR3 nucleotides read TGCAGCGTGGGACCACGGGACAGGGGAGTTAACGAGCAGTACTTC. This encodes CSVGPRDRGVNEQYF.

This chain links TRBV4-2 with TRBJ2-7, with a weak D call TRBD1 (6 bases). The CDR3 has 14 amino acids. Between the trimmed V and J ends, which lost 9 bases and 2 bases, there was a span of 17 bases. CDR1 LGHNA and CDR2 YNFKEQ come from the germline V gene. The DNA for the CDR3 is TGTGCCAGTCAACTCGGGACATCTACCTACGAGCAGTACTTC. Translated, it gives CASQLGTSTYEQYF.

This clonotype was counted a few times. The chain recombines TRBV29-1 with TRBJ2-1; 11 bases match TRBD1. CDR1 is SQVTM and CDR2 is ANQGSEA in the germline V gene. V lost 3 bases and J lost 7; bases outside the gene matches: 8. The CDR3 is 15 residues long. This CDR3 reads CSVDPGQGAGNEQFF. The CDR3 DNA follows: TGCAGCGTTGATCCCGGACAGGGGGCTGGTAATGAGCAGTTCTTC.

CDR3 bases: TGTGCCAGCAGTTACCTTAGGGTAGGGAACACCGGGGAGCTGTTTTTT. Translation gives CASSYLRVGNTGELFF. The chain is built from TRBV6-5 and TRBJ2-2, with D uncertain. Germline lookup yields CDR1 MNHEY and CDR2 SVGAGI. V gave up 2 bases and J gave up 1 base, with 11 bases separating them. CDR3 size: 16 residues.

CDR3 sequence reads: CAIHGTSGTTTDTQYF. In DNA, the CDR3 is TGTGCCATCCACGGGACTAGCGGGACGACCACAGATACGCAGTATTTT. The chain employs TRBV10-3 and TRBJ2-3; 13 bases line up with TRBD2. This CDR3 is built from 16 residues. The junction had 7 bases not matched to a gene; V was cut back by 8 bases and J by 2 bases. The germline gives CDR1 ENHRY, CDR2 SYGVKD.

In its sample, this clonotype was seen a few times. The genes are TRBV18 and TRBJ2-2; possible D gene TRBD1, 7 bases. Per germline, CDR1 KGHSH and CDR2 LQKENI. V was trimmed by 3 bases and J by 4 bases, leaving 12 bases between them. CDR3 size: 15 residues. The CDR3 nucleotides are TGTGCCAGCTCACCCGACAGGGAGGTCACCGGGGAGCTGTTTTTT. It translates to CASSPDREVTGELFF.

The chain carries TRBV12-3 or TRBV12-4 and TRBJ2-5; no firm D call. This CDR3 is 12 amino acids long. V lost 5 bases to trimming and J lost 5 bases, with 9 bases between them. CDR3 nucleotide sequence: TGTGCCAGCAGTGCCGGGCCCGAGACCCAGTACTTC. This codes for CASSAGPETQYF.

The CDR3 reads CATSTGLAGDEQYF. The CDR3 DNA is TGTGCCACCAGTACGGGACTAGCGGGAGACGAGCAGTACTTC. The V and J genes are TRBV24-1 and TRBJ2-7; 14 bases are shared with TRBD2. V lost 6 bases and J lost 5; bases outside the gene matches: 2. This CDR3 has 14 amino acids. Germline assignment: CDR1 KGHDR and CDR2 SFDVKD.

This clonotype occurred a few times. The rearrangement joins TRBV27 to TRBJ2-5, with 9 bases aligning to TRBD1. Germline V CDR1 and CDR2: MNHEY, SMNVEV (reference sequence). The CDR3 is 15 residues long. V trimming: 1 base; J trimming: 3 bases; junction bases outside the gene matches: 3. The DNA of the CDR3 is TGTGCCAGCAGTTTATGGACAGGGGTGGAAGAGACCCAGTACTTC. This codes for CASSLWTGVEETQYF.

This clonotype was recorded a few times. The chain recombines TRBV2 with TRBJ2-1; 9 bases are shared with TRBD1. The CDR3 consists of 16 residues. CDR1 is SNHLY, CDR2 FYNNEI, per germline. V shed 5 bases and J 5 bases; nucleotides not matched to a gene: 10. The DNA of the CDR3 is TGTGCCAGCAGTCGGCTTAGGACAGGGGAGAACAATGAGCAGTTCTTC. This codes for CASSRLRTGENNEQFF.

This clonotype has just a few counts. The chain joins TRBV5-1 to TRBJ2-1; the match to TRBD2 covers 8 bases. V shed 0 bases and J 2 bases; nucleotides not matched to a gene: 1. Germline CDR1 is SGHRS and CDR2 is YFSETQ. The CDR3 is made up of 15 amino acids. CDR3 sequence: CASSLDSGAYNEQFF. The CDR3 bases are TGCGCCAGCAGCTTGGATAGCGGGGCCTACAATGAGCAGTTCTTC.

This clonotype appeared many times. The chain uses TRBV5-1 and TRBJ1-1; D unclear. The V gene lost 5 bases and the J gene lost 1 base, with 9 bases spanning the gap. The germline V gene encodes CDR1 SGHRS and CDR2 YFSETQ. The CDR3 extends over 13 amino acids. Here the CDR3 DNA reads TGCGCCAGCAGGGCCGGGGAGAACACTGAAGCTTTCTTT. Protein product: CASRAGENTEAFF.